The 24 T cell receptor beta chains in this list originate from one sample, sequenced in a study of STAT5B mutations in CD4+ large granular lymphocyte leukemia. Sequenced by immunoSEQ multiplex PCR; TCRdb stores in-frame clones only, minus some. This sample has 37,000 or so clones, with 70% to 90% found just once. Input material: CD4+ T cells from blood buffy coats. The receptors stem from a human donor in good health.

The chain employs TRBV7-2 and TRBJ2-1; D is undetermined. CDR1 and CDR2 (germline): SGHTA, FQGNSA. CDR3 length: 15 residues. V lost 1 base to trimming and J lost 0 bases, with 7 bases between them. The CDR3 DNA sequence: TGTGCCAGCAGCTTAGAAAAGATCTCCTACAATGAGCAGTTCTTC. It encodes CASSLEKISYNEQFF.

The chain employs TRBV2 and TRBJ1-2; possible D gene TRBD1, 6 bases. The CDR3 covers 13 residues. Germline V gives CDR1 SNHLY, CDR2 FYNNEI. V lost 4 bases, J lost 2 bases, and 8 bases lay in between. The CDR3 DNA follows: TGTGCCAGCAGTGCCGGGACAAACTATGGCTACACCTTC. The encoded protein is CASSAGTNYGYTF.

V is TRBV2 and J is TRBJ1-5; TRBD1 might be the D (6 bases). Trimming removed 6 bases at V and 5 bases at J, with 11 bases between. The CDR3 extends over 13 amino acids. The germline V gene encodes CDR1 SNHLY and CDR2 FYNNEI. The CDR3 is CASRKTGDQPQHF. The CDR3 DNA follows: TGTGCCAGCAGAAAGACAGGAGATCAGCCCCAGCATTTT.

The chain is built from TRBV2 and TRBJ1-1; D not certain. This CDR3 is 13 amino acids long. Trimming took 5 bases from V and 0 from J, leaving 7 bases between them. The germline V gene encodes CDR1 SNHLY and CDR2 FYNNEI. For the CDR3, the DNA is TGTGCCAGCAGTCGGGAGATGAACACTGAAGCTTTCTTT. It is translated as CASSREMNTEAFF.

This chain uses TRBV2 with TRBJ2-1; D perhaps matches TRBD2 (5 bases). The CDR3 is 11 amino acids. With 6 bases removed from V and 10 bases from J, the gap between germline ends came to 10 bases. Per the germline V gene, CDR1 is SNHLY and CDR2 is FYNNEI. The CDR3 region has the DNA TGTGCCAGCAGCCCGACTATAGAGCAGTTCTTC. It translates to CASSPTIEQFF. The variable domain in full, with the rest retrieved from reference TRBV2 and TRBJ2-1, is EPEVTQTPSHQVTQMGQEVILRCVPISNHLYFYWYRQILGQKVEFLVSFYNNEISEKSEIFDDQFSVERPDGSNFTLKIRSTKLEDSAMYFCASSPTIEQFFGPGTRLTVL.

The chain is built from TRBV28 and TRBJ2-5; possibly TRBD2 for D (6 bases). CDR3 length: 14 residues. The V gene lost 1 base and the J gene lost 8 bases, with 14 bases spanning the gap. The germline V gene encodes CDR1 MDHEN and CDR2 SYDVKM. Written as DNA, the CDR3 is TGTGCCAGCAGTTTATCGTCGCTAGCGCGAACCCAGTACTTC. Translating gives CASSLSSLARTQYF.

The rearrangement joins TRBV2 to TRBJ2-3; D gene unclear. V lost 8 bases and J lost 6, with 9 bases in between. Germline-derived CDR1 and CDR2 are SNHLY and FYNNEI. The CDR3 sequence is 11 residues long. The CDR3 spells CASRLGDTQYF. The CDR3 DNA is TGTGCCAGCCGGTTGGGGGATACGCAGTATTTT.

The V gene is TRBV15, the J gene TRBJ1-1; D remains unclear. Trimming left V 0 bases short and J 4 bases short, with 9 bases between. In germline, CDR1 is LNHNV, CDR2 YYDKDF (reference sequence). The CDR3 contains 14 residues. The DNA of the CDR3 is TGTGCCACCAGCAGAGATCCGGTGGGCACTGAAGCTTTCTTT. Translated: CATSRDPVGTEAFF.

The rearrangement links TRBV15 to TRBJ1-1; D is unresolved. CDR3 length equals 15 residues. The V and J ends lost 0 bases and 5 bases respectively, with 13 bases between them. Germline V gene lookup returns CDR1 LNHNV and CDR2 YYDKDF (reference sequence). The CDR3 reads CATSRESPVGTEAFF. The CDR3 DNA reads TGTGCCACCAGCAGAGAATCCCCGGTCGGGACTGAAGCTTTCTTT.

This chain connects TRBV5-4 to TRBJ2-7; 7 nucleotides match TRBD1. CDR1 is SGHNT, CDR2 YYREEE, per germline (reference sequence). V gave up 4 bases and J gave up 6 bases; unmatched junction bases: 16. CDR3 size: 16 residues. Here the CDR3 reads CASSLRDRWLSSEQYF. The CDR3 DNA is TGTGCCAGCAGCCTCCGGGACAGATGGTTGAGCTCCGAGCAGTACTTC.

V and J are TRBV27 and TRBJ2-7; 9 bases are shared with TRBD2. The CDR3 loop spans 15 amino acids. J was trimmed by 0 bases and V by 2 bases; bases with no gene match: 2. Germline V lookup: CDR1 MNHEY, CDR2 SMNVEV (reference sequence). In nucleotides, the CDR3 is TGTGCCAGCAGTTTAGCGGGAGGGCCCTCCTACGAGCAGTACTTC. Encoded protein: CASSLAGGPSYEQYF.

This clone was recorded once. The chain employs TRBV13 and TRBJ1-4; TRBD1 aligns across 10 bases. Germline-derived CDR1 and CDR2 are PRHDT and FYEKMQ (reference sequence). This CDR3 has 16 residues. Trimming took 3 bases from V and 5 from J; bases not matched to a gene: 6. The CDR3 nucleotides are TGTGCCAGCAGCTTCCGGAGGGGACAGGGGAATGAAAAACTGTTTTTT. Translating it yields CASSFRRGQGNEKLFF. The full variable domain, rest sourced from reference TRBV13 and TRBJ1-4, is AAGVIQSPRHLIKEKRETATLKCYPIPRHDTVYWYQQGPGQDPQFLISFYEKMQSDKGSIPDRFSAQQFSDYHSELNMSSLELGDSALYFCASSFRRGQGNEKLFFGSGTQLSVL.

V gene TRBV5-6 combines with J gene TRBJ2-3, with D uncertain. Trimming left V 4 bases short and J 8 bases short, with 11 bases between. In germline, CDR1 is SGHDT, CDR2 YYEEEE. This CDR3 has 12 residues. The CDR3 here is CASSLERFTQYF. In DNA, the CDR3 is TGTGCCAGCAGCCTCGAAAGGTTTACGCAGTATTTT. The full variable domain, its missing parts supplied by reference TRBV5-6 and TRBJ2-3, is DAGVTQSPTHLIKTRGQQVTLRCSPKSGHDTVSWYQQALGQGPQFIFQYYEEEERQRGNFPDRFSGHQFPNYSSELNVNALLLGDSALYLCASSLERFTQYFGPGTRLTVL.

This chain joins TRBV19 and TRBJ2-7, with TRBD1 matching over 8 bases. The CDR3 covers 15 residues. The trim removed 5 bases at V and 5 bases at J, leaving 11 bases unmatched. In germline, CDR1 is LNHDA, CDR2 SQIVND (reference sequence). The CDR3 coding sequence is TGTGCCAGTAGTTCGCTCCAGGGGGCTACGGACGAGCAGTACTTC. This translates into CASSSLQGATDEQYF. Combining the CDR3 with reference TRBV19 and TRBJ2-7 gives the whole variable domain DGGITQSPKYLFRKEGQNVTLSCEQNLNHDAMYWYRQDPGQGLRLIYYSQIVNDFQKGDIAEGYSVSREKKESFPLTVTSAQKNPTAFYLCASSSLQGATDEQYFGPGTRLTVT.

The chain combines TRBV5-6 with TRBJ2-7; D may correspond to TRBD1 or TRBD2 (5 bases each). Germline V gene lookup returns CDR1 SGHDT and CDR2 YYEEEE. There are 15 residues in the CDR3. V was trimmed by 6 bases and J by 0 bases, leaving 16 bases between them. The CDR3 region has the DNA TGTGCCAGCACCATGGGGGTGAGGTCCTCCTACGAGCAGTACTTC. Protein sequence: CASTMGVRSSYEQYF.

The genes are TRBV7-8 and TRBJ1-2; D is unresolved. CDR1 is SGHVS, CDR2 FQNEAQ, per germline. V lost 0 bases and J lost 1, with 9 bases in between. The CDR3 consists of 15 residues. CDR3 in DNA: TGTGCCAGCAGCTTAGCCCCTGGGAATAACTATGGCTACACCTTC. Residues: CASSLAPGNNYGYTF.

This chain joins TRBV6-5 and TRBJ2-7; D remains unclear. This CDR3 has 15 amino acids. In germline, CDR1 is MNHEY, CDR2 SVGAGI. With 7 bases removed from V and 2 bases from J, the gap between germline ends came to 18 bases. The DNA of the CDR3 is TGTGCCAGCATGTCATCGCCGGACCTAACCTACGAGCAGTACTTC. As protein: CASMSSPDLTYEQYF.

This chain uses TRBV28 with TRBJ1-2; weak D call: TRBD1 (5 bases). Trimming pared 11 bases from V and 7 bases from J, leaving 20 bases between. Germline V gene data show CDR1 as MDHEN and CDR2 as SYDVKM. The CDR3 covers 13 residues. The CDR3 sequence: CASGREGQSGYTF. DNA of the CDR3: TGTGCCTCCGGGAGAGAGGGGCAGTCTGGCTACACCTTC.

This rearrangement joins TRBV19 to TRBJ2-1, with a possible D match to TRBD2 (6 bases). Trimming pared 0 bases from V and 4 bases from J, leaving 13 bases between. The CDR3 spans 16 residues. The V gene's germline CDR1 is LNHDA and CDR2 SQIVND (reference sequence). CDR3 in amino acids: CASSIDGDLFYNEQFF. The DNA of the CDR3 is TGTGCCAGTAGTATAGATGGGGACTTGTTTTACAATGAGCAGTTCTTC.

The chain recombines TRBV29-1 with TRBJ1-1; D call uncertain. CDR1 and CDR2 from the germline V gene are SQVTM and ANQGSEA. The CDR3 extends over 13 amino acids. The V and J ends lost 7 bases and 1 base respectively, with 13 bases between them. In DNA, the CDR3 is TGCAGCGCAAACCGGGCCACGAACACTGAAGCTTTCTTT. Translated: CSANRATNTEAFF.

CDR3 in amino acids: CASSLWQGDYGYTF. The CDR3 nucleotides are TGTGCCAGCAGCTTGTGGCAGGGAGACTATGGCTACACCTTC. The chain joins TRBV5-4 to TRBJ1-2, with TRBD1 as a possible D gene (5 bases). This CDR3 spans 14 amino acids. Germline CDR1 reads SGHNT; CDR2 reads YYREEE (reference sequence). Trimming shortened V by 1 base and J by 3 bases, and 10 bases separated the two germline ends.

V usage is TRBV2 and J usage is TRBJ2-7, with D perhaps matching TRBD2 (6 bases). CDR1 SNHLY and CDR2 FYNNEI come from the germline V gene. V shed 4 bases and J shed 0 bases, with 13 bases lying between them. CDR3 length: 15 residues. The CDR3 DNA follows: TGTGCCAGCAGTGGACGGACGGGAGACTCCTACGAGCAGTACTTC. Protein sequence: CASSGRTGDSYEQYF. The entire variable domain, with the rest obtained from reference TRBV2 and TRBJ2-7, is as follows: EPEVTQTPSHQVTQMGQEVILRCVPISNHLYFYWYRQILGQKVEFLVSFYNNEISEKSEIFDDQFSVERPDGSNFTLKIRSTKLEDSAMYFCASSGRTGDSYEQYFGPGTRLTVT.

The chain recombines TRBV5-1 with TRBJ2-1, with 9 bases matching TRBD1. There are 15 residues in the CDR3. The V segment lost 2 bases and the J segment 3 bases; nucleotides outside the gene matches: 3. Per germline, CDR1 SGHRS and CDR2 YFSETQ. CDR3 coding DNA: TGCGCCAGCAGCTTTGGGGACAGGGACTACAATGAGCAGTTCTTC. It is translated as CASSFGDRDYNEQFF.

The CDR3: CASSSHRDEQFF. CDR3 DNA sequence: TGTGCCAGCAGTTCACACAGGGATGAGCAGTTCTTC. The J gene is TRBJ2-1, the V gene TRBV28; TRBD1 is a possible D gene (6 bases). Per the germline V gene, CDR1 is MDHEN and CDR2 is SYDVKM. V gave up 4 bases and J gave up 8 bases, with 9 bases separating them. CDR3 length: 12 amino acids.